These 14 T cell receptor beta chains originate from one sample sequenced in a study of OX40 agonist ivuxolimab in advanced cancers. Assay: immunoSEQ multiplex PCR; the TCRdb copy retains only in-frame clones and omits some. The sample has more than 65,000 clones; 70% to 90% are singletons. The sample here was CD4+ or CD8+ T cells sorted from blood, taken in a trial of the OX40 agonist ivuxolimab. The receptors originated from an adult with an advanced solid tumor such as melanoma, head and neck, liver or kidney cancer.

This clone was seen more than once but under ten times. The identical CDR3 is also encoded by other nucleotide sequences in the sample. The V gene is TRBV6-6, the J gene TRBJ2-5, with D perhaps matching TRBD2 (6 bases). The CDR3 is made up of 11 amino acids. Trimming removed 6 bases from V and 5 bases from J, with 7 bases in between. Per the germline V gene, CDR1 is MNHNY and CDR2 is SVGAGI (reference sequence). CDR3 residues: CASSSGETQYF. In DNA form, the CDR3 reads TGTGCCAGCAGCAGCGGGGAGACCCAGTACTTC.

The CDR3 DNA is TGTGCCAGCTCACCAGACGAACTGAACACTGAAGCTTTCTTT. Its translation: CASSPDELNTEAFF. The chain carries TRBV18 and TRBJ1-1; no reliable D call. The CDR3 runs 14 residues. V lost 2 bases and J lost 0, with 7 bases in between. Germline V gene lookup returns CDR1 KGHSH and CDR2 LQKENI.

The J gene is TRBJ2-5, the V gene TRBV5-1; D is possibly TRBD2 (6 bases). Per germline, CDR1 SGHRS and CDR2 YFSETQ. Trimming took 4 bases from V and 4 from J, leaving 14 bases between them. The CDR3 totals 14 residues. CDR3 nucleotides: TGCGCCAGCAGCACCCTGGACGGGGGAGAGACCCAGTACTTC. This codes for CASSTLDGGETQYF.

The rearrangement uses TRBV7-9 and TRBJ2-2, with a tentative D call TRBD1 (6 bases). Trimming removed 6 bases from V and 2 bases from J, with 13 bases in between. This CDR3 contains 15 residues. CDR1 SEHNR and CDR2 FQNEAQ come from the germline V gene (reference sequence). The CDR3 region is CASRGGQINTGELFF. The CDR3 DNA reads TGTGCCAGCAGAGGCGGACAGATTAACACCGGGGAGCTGTTTTTT.

The chain combines TRBV5-8 with TRBJ2-3; 10 bases map to TRBD2. The germline V gene encodes CDR1 SGHTS and CDR2 YDEGEE. V dropped 2 bases and J dropped 4; count of bases not matched to a gene: 1. This CDR3 contains 14 residues. DNA of the CDR3: TGTGCCAGCAGCTTTAGCGGGAGGTCAGATACGCAGTATTTT. Translated, it gives CASSFSGRSDTQYF. Variable domain in full (rest from reference TRBV5-8 and TRBJ2-3): EAGVTQSPTHLIKTRGQQATLRCSPISGHTSVYWYQQALGLGLQFLLWYDEGEERNRGNFPPRFSGRQFPNYSSELNVNALELEDSALYLCASSFSGRSDTQYFGPGTRLTVL.

This clone was observed a single time. This chain connects TRBV18 to TRBJ1-1, with D maybe TRBD1 (5 bases). The CDR3 runs to 14 residues. Trimming removed 3 bases at V and 3 bases at J, with 11 bases between. In germline, CDR1 is KGHSH, CDR2 LQKENI. The CDR3 region is CASSPDTADTEAFF. In DNA form, the CDR3 reads TGTGCCAGCTCACCGGACACGGCCGACACTGAAGCTTTCTTT.

This sequence joins TRBV6-5 and TRBJ2-7; D possibly corresponds to TRBD2 (5 bases). V dropped 2 bases and J dropped 6 bases, with 5 bases sitting between them. Germline-derived CDR1 and CDR2 are MNHEY and SVGAGI. CDR3 length: 11 amino acids. In nucleotides, the CDR3 is TGTGCCAGCAGTTACGCGGGCGAGCAGTACTTC. This gives the protein CASSYAGEQYF.

This chain connects TRBV6-4 to TRBJ2-1; D gene ambiguous. V was pared by 0 bases and J by 4 bases, with 13 bases between. Germline CDR1 and CDR2: MRHNA and SNTAGT. There are 16 residues in the CDR3. CDR3 DNA: TGTGCCAGCAGTGACTCGGAAGCATCTGGATACAATGAGCAGTTCTTC. It encodes CASSDSEASGYNEQFF.

V is TRBV9 and J is TRBJ2-1; D is uncertain. Germline V CDR1 and CDR2: SGDLS, YYNGEE. V was pared by 4 bases and J by 10 bases, with 12 bases between. This CDR3 is built from 12 residues. The CDR3, as DNA: TGTGCCAGCAGCCCCCTTGAGTCCGAGCAGTTCTTC. Protein: CASSPLESEQFF.

This clone was picked up one time. The chain is built from TRBV10-3 and TRBJ2-4; TRBD1 matches at 7 bases. The V and J ends lost 10 bases and 7 bases, in that order; junction bases with no gene match: 7. The CDR3 spans 12 residues. The germline V gene encodes CDR1 ENHRY and CDR2 SYGVKD. CDR3 residues: CATGQVVNIQYF. The CDR3 coding sequence is TGTGCCACCGGACAGGTGGTTAACATTCAGTACTTC.

This clone was found a few times. The chain combines TRBV6-5 with TRBJ1-4; possibly TRBD1 for D (5 bases). The CDR3 consists of 15 residues. The V gene lost 4 bases and the J gene lost 4 bases, with 13 bases spanning the gap. Germline V CDR1 and CDR2: MNHEY, SVGAGI. This chain's CDR3 is CASSSAGGGNEKLFF. The CDR3 DNA reads as TGTGCCAGCAGTTCCGCGGGGGGGGGTAATGAAAAACTGTTTTTT.

The rearrangement uses TRBV7-2 and TRBJ2-7, with 14 positions matching TRBD2. This CDR3 is built from 17 residues. Germline values: CDR1 SGHTA, CDR2 FQGNSA. V lost 5 bases and J lost 6; bases outside the gene matches: 12. The CDR3 reads CASSPGLAGGPFTEQYF. The CDR3, as DNA: TGTGCCAGCAGCCCCGGACTAGCGGGAGGTCCCTTCACCGAGCAGTACTTC.

The V gene is TRBV6-5, the J gene TRBJ2-3; tentative D call: TRBD2 (6 bases). The CDR3 has 13 amino acids. Germline-derived CDR1 and CDR2 are MNHEY and SVGAGI. V lost 8 bases and J 3 bases, leaving 12 bases between the germline ends. The CDR3 region has the DNA TGTGCCAGCGGGGACTGGGAAACAGATACGCAGTATTTT. This codes for CASGDWETDTQYF.

V gene TRBV28 combines with J gene TRBJ2-7; 7 bases are shared with TRBD2. The V segment lost 3 bases and the J segment 0 bases; nucleotides outside the gene matches: 2. CDR1 and CDR2 (germline): MDHEN, SYDVKM. CDR3 size: 14 residues. CDR3 nucleotide sequence: TGTGCCAGCAGTTTGGGGGGGTCCTCCTACGAGCAGTACTTC. Protein sequence: CASSLGGSSYEQYF.